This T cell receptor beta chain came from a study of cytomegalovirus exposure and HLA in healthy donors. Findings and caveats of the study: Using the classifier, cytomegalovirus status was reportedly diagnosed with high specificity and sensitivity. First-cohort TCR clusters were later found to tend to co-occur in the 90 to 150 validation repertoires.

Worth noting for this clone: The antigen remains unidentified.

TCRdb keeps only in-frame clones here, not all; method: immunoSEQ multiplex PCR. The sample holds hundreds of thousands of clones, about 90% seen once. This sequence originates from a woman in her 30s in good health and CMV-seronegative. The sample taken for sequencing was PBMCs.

The CDR3 reads CASSTRQGKNEQYF. As DNA, the CDR3 is TGTGCCAGCAGCACGCGACAGGGGAAGAACGAGCAGTACTTC. The chain employs TRBV7-6 and TRBJ2-7, with TRBD1 matching 8 bases. The V gene end was trimmed by 5 bases and the J gene end by 5 bases; junction bases not matched to a gene: 8. Germline CDR1 and CDR2: SGHVS and FNYEAQ. This CDR3 comprises 14 residues.